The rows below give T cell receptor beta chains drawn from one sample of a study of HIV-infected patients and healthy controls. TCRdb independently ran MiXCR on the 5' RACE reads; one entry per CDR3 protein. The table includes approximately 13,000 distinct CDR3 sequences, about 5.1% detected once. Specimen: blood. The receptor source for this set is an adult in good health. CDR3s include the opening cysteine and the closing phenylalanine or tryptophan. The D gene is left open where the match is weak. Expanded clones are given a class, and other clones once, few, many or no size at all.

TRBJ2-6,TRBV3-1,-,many,CASSQWAGRSPGANVLTF,TGTGCCAGCAGCCAATGGGCAGGGCGGAGTCCTGGGGCCAACGTCCTGACTTTC
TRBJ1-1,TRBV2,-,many,CASSESVARAFF,TGTGCCAGCAGTGAGAGCGTAGCTCGGGCTTTCTTT
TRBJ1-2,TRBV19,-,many,CASSPYTYGYTF,TGTGCCAGTAGTCCGTACACCTATGGCTACACCTTC
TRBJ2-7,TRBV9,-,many,CASSEGLHYEQYF,TGTGCCAGCAGCGAAGGCCTGCACTACGAGCAGTACTTC
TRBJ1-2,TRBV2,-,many,CASSLDSGYGYTF,TGTGCCAGCAGTTTAGACAGCGGCTATGGCTACACCTTC
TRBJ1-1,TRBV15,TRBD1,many,CATSKEGASTEAFF,TGTGCCACCAGCAAGGAGGGGGCCAGCACTGAAGCTTTCTTT
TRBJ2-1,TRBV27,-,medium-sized,CASSLWQGEGNEQFF,TGTGCCAGCAGTTTATGGCAGGGGGAGGGCAATGAGCAGTTCTTC
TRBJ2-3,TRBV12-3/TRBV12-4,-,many,CASSLLRDTQYF,TGTGCCAGCAGTTTACTCAGAGATACGCAGTATTTT
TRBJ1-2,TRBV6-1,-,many,CASSEEGSYGYTF,TGTGCCAGCAGTGAAGAAGGCAGCTATGGCTACACCTTC
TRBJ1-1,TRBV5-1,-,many,CASSKDTEAFF,TGCGCCAGCAGCAAAGACACTGAAGCTTTCTTT
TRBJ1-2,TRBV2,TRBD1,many,CASSVGTGDPNTF,TGTGCCAGCAGTGTCGGGACAGGGGACCCGAACACCTTC
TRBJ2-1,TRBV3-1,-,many,CASSRKEGGPYNEQFF,TGTGCCAGCAGCCGCAAGGAGGGGGGGCCATACAATGAGCAGTTCTTC
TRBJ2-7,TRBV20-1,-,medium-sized,CSATLRTPLDEQYF,TGCAGTGCTACCCTGAGGACACCGCTTGATGAGCAGTACTTC
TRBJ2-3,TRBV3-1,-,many,CASSQRGATDTQYF,TGTGCCAGCAGCCAACGGGGGGCAACAGATACGCAGTATTTT
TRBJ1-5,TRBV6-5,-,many,CASTAGPLSNQPQHF,TGTGCCAGCACCGCGGGGCCCCTTAGCAATCAGCCCCAGCATTTT
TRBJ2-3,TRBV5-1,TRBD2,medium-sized,CASSFGLAGGPTDTQYF,TGCGCCAGCAGCTTCGGACTAGCGGGGGGCCCCACAGATACGCAGTATTTT
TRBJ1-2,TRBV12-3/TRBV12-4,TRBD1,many,CASSFRQGGGYTF,TGTGCCAGCAGTTTTCGACAGGGGGGCGGCTACACCTTC
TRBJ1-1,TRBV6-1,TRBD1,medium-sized,CASSPMGQRAMNTEAFF,TGTGCCAGCAGCCCTATGGGACAGAGGGCCATGAACACTGAAGCTTTCTTT
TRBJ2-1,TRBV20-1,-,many,CSARDRASSSYNEQFF,TGCAGTGCTAGAGATCGGGCCTCCAGCTCCTACAATGAGCAGTTCTTC
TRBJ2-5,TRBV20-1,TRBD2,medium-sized,CSARAGGYQETQYF,TGCAGTGCTAGAGCGGGGGGGTACCAAGAGACCCAGTACTTC
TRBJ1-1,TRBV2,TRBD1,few,CASRGGGGRNTEAFF,TGTGCCAGCAGAGGGGGAGGGGGCAGGAACACTGAAGCTTTCTTT
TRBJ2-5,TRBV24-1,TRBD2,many,CATSGEGPQETQYF,TGTGCCACCAGTGGGGAGGGACCCCAAGAGACCCAGTACTTC
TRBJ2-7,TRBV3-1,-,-,CASSQGVSYEQYF,TGTGCCAGCAGCCAAGGGGTCTCCTACGAGCAGTACTTC
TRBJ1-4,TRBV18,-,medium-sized,CASSQGRGEKLFF,TGTGCCAGCTCTCAGGGACGAGGTGAAAAACTGTTTTTT
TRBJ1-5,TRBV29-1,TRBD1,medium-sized,CSVGTGNQPQHF,TGCAGCGTTGGGACAGGGAATCAGCCCCAGCATTTT
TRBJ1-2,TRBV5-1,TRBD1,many,CASSYGQGAGGYTF,TGCGCCAGCAGCTATGGACAGGGGGCTGGTGGCTACACCTTC
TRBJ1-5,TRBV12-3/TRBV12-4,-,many,CASSFASGDRNQPQHF,TGTGCCAGCAGTTTTGCGTCAGGGGATCGCAATCAGCCCCAGCATTTT
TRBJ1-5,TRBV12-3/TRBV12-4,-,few,CASSFGKGRANQPQHF,TGTGCCAGCAGTTTCGGTAAGGGAAGGGCGAATCAGCCCCAGCATTTT
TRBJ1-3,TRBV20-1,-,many,CSARMGVSGNTIYF,TGCAGTGCTAGGATGGGGGTCTCTGGAAACACCATATATTTT
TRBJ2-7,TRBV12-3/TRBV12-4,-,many,CASSFRQGGYEQYF,TGTGCCAGCAGTTTCAGGCAGGGAGGCTACGAGCAGTACTTC
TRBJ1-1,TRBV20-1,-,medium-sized,CSTTLPGTSRAFF,TGCAGTACAACCTTGCCCGGGACCTCAAGAGCTTTCTTT
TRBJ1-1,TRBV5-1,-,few,CASSLGQEAFF,TGCGCCAGCAGCTTGGGACAGGAAGCTTTCTTT
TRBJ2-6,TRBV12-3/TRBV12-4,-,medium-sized,CASSQSSGANVLTF,TGTGCCAGCAGCCAGAGCTCTGGGGCCAACGTCCTGACTTTC
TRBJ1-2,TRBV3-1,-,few,CASSLGVWTPYGYTF,TGTGCCAGCAGCCTAGGGGTTTGGACACCGTATGGCTACACCTTC
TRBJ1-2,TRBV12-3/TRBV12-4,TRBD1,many,CASSLGGENYGYTF,TGTGCCAGCAGCCTAGGGGGCGAGAACTATGGCTACACCTTC
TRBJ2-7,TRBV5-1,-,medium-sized,CASSLVSPRRSDYEQYF,TGCGCCAGCAGCTTGGTTTCCCCCAGGCGGTCCGACTACGAGCAGTACTTC
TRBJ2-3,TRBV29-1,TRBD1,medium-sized,CSVATGGPDTQYF,TGCAGCGTGGCGACAGGGGGACCAGATACGCAGTATTTT
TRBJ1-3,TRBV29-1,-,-,CSVARSGGNTIYF,TGCAGCGTTGCAAGGTCTGGTGGAAACACCATATATTTT
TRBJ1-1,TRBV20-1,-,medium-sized,CSAPRVRGEAFF,TGCAGTGCTCCCAGGGTGCGGGGTGAAGCTTTCTTT
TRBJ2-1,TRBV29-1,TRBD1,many,CSVERRDRSYNEQFF,TGCAGCGTCGAACGCCGGGACAGGTCCTACAATGAGCAGTTCTTC
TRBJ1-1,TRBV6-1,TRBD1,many,CASSAGTARGAFF,TGTGCCAGCAGTGCCGGGACAGCCAGAGGGGCTTTCTTT
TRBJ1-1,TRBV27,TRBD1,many,CASRENRGNTEAFF,TGTGCCAGCAGGGAAAACAGGGGGAACACTGAAGCTTTCTTT
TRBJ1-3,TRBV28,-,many,CASSLHTSGNTIYF,TGTGCCAGCAGTTTACATACCTCTGGAAACACCATATATTTT
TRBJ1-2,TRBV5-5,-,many,CASSQDTDNYGYTF,TGTGCCAGCAGCCAGGACACCGATAACTATGGCTACACCTTC
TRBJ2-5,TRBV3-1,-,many,CASSQELRAQETQYF,TGTGCCAGCAGCCAAGAGTTGCGGGCTCAAGAGACCCAGTACTTC
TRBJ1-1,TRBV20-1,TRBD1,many,CSAGTGTGAEAFF,TGCAGTGCTGGTACCGGGACAGGGGCTGAAGCTTTCTTT
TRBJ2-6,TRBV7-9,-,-,CASSLIKGKSNVLTF,TGTGCCAGCAGCTTAATCAAGGGGAAATCCAACGTCCTGACTTTC
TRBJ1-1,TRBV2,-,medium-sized,CASVKGTEAFF,TGTGCCAGTGTAAAGGGGACTGAAGCTTTCTTT
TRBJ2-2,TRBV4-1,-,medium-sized,CASSRVQLGGELFF,TGCGCCAGCAGCCGGGTTCAGCTCGGCGGGGAGCTGTTTTTT
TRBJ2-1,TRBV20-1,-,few,CSARWAEIEMEQFF,TGCAGTGCTCGATGGGCGGAGATCGAAATGGAGCAGTTCTTC
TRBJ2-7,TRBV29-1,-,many,CSVETSPPEYEQYF,TGCAGCGTTGAGACTAGTCCCCCCGAGTACGAGCAGTACTTC
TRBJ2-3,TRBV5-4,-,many,CASTYGGRTSTDTQYF,TGTGCCAGCACCTATGGGGGCAGAACTAGCACAGATACGCAGTATTTT
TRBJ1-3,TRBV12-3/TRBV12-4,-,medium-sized,CASSGRSSGSGNTIYF,TGTGCCAGCAGCGGGAGATCGTCCGGCTCTGGAAACACCATATATTTT